Below are 11 T cell receptor beta chains sequenced from a single sample in a study of cytomegalovirus exposure and HLA in healthy donors. This PCR relied on a set of 60 Vbeta primers and 13 Jbeta primers. Libraries were prepared by immunoSEQ multiplex PCR; TCRdb keeps only in-frame clonotypes and omits some of them. The sample data list 200,000 to 250,000 clones. Sequencing used PBMCs. These receptors all come from a woman aged 25 to 39 in good health and CMV-seropositive.

This sequence joins TRBV2 and TRBJ1-4, with TRBD1 matching over 8 bases. The CDR3 is 16 residues long. V shed 6 bases and J 5 bases; nucleotides not matched to a gene: 11. Germline values: CDR1 SNHLY, CDR2 FYNNEI. CDR3 sequence: CASSSQRTGLNEKLFF. In DNA form, the CDR3 reads TGTGCCAGCAGCAGCCAGAGGACAGGGCTAAATGAAAAACTGTTTTTT.

The rearrangement links TRBV28 to TRBJ2-5, with 7 bases that match TRBD2. The CDR3 spans 15 residues. Per germline, CDR1 MDHEN and CDR2 SYDVKM. V shed 8 bases, J shed 5 bases, and the junction held 14 bases outside the gene matches. CDR3 loop: CASLTSTKFQETQYF. For the CDR3, the DNA is TGTGCCAGCTTGACTAGCACGAAATTCCAGGAGACCCAGTACTTC. Using reference TRBV28 and TRBJ2-5 for the parts outside the CDR3, the full variable domain is DVKVTQSSRYLVKRTGEKVFLECVQDMDHENMFWYRQDPGLGLRLIYFSYDVKMKEKGDIPEGYSVSREKKERFSLILESASTNQTSMYLCASLTSTKFQETQYFGPGTRLLVL.

CDR3 residues: CASSLEFRGEAFF. DNA for the CDR3: TGTGCCAGCAGCTTAGAATTCAGGGGTGAAGCTTTCTTT. This chain joins TRBV11-2 and TRBJ1-1; weak D call: TRBD1 (6 bases). V was cut by 0 bases and J by 7 bases, with 9 bases left in between. The germline CDR1 and CDR2 sequences are SGHAT and FQNNGV. The CDR3 length is 13 residues.

This chain uses TRBV28 with TRBJ2-7; TRBD2 aligns across 8 bases. The CDR3 covers 15 residues. J was trimmed by 2 bases and V by 6 bases; bases with no gene match: 9. Looked up from germline, CDR1 is MDHEN and CDR2 is SYDVKM. CDR3 in DNA: TGTGCCAGCAGCCAGGCGACTAGCGACGCCTACGAGCAGTACTTC. Amino acid sequence: CASSQATSDAYEQYF.

V and J are TRBV28 and TRBJ1-2; tentatively, D is TRBD1 (5 bases). This CDR3 spans 14 amino acids. Trimming took 6 bases from V and 3 from J, leaving 14 bases between them. Germline CDR1 reads MDHEN; CDR2 reads SYDVKM. The CDR3 loop reads CASSGSTEHYGYTF. For the CDR3, the DNA is TGTGCCAGCAGCGGATCGACAGAGCACTATGGCTACACCTTC.

The rearrangement joins TRBV25-1 to TRBJ1-6, with D unresolved. Germline V gives CDR1 MGHDK, CDR2 SYGVNS. The ends were cut back, 6 bases at V and 10 bases at J, with 19 bases in the middle. The CDR3 has 15 residues. The CDR3 coding sequence is TGTGCCAGCAGCGGAACGGGAGGTGGTTTGTCACCCCTCCACTTT. It yields the protein CASSGTGGGLSPLHF.

The chain couples TRBV28 to TRBJ2-3, with 7 bases lining up with TRBD1. Germline lookup yields CDR1 MDHEN and CDR2 SYDVKM. With V trimmed by 4 bases and J by 1 base, 2 bases remained unmatched. CDR3 size: 14 residues. CDR3 protein: CASSWTGGTDTQYF. The CDR3 DNA reads TGTGCCAGCAGTTGGACAGGAGGCACAGATACGCAGTATTTT.

The chain uses TRBV4-3 and TRBJ2-3; no clear D. V gave up 5 bases and J gave up 3 bases, with 18 bases separating them. Germline V gene data show CDR1 as LGHNA and CDR2 as YSLEER. This CDR3 has 16 amino acids. The CDR3 sequence is CASSLTNPSETDTQYF. CDR3 DNA sequence: TGCGCCAGCAGCTTAACAAACCCAAGCGAAACAGATACGCAGTATTTT.

This chain joins TRBV5-1 and TRBJ1-4; 12 bases are a match to TRBD1. The CDR3 has 17 residues. Germline V gene data show CDR1 as SGHRS and CDR2 as YFSETQ. The ends lost 0 bases at V and 6 bases at J; junction bases unmatched: 6. DNA of the CDR3: TGCGCCAGCAGCTTGGGAGGGACAGGGGGCGCGGATGAAAAACTGTTTTTT. Its protein is CASSLGGTGGADEKLFF. Together with reference TRBV5-1 and TRBJ1-4, the CDR3 gives the full variable domain: KAGVTQTPRYLIKTRGQQVTLSCSPISGHRSVSWYQQTPGQGLQFLFEYFSETQRNKGNFPGRFSGRQFSNSRSEMNVSTLELGDSALYLCASSLGGTGGADEKLFFGSGTQLSVL.

This chain joins TRBV7-2 and TRBJ1-5; no definite D call. The CDR3 is 13 residues long. Per the germline V gene, CDR1 is SGHTA and CDR2 is FQGNSA. Trimming stripped 3 bases from V and 4 bases from J, with 7 bases between. The CDR3 coding sequence is TGTGCCAGCAGCTTCGGCGGAAATCAGCCCCAGCATTTT. Protein sequence: CASSFGGNQPQHF.

The chain employs TRBV6-1 and TRBJ2-5; 12 bases line up with TRBD2. Losses at the gene ends were 2 bases for V and 9 bases for J; bases not matched to a gene: 7. The CDR3 contains 15 residues. Germline CDR1 MNHNS, CDR2 SASEGT. For the CDR3, the DNA is TGTGCCAGCAGTGAATTACGGCTAGCGGGGGGGCCCCAGTACTTC. Its protein is CASSELRLAGGPQYF.